Listed here is a single TCR beta chain. Clones were sequenced by immunoSEQ multiplex PCR, and TCRdb holds only the in-frame ones, with some missing. The sample contains 45,000 to 60,000 clones, roughly 73% of which appear only once. The source of the sample is a study of T cells in tumors after PD-1 blockade. Trimming removed 0 bases at V and 4 bases at J, with 8 bases between. In germline, CDR1 is MNHEY, CDR2 SVGEGT. There are 14 residues in the CDR3. The sample consisted of PBMCs, taken before anti-PD-1 treatment. The source of this sequence is a human donor with basal cell carcinoma. This chain joins TRBV6-2 or TRBV6-3 and TRBJ2-3, with no clear D. The CDR3 DNA reads as TGTGCCAGCAGTTACTCATCTTCCGCAGATACGCAGTATTTT. Amino acid sequence: CASSYSSSADTQYF.